The T cell receptor (beta chain) described here comes from a study of T cell responses to AZD1222 COVID-19 vaccine. Across the whole study: The study pooled second doses at about 4 or about 12 weeks. Notes on the study in general: Two doses of AZD1222 preceded a rise in Spike-specific TCR breadth and depth. AZD1222 recipients seropositive at baseline numbered only six or seven. Sampling that yielded the repertoires occurred only after the peak T cell response.

Method: immunoSEQ multiplex PCR; TCRdb's copy keeps in-frame clones and lacks some. Counted here are about 86,000 clones, nearly 90% occurring once; the ten biggest clones make up roughly 5.8%. The CDR3 has 16 residues. With V trimmed by 4 bases and J by 6 bases, 5 bases remained unmatched. Germline CDR1 is MNHEY and CDR2 is SMNVEV (reference sequence). Note on this clone: Its target is unknown.

The clonotype originates from an adult in good health. Sample: peripheral blood, taken on day 0 of AZD1222 vaccination. This chain connects TRBV27 to TRBJ2-2, with TRBD2 identical over 13 bases. CDR3 bases: TGTGCCAGCAGTTCCAGGACTAGCGGGAGATCCGGGGAGCTGTTTTTT. Translating gives CASSSRTSGRSGELFF.